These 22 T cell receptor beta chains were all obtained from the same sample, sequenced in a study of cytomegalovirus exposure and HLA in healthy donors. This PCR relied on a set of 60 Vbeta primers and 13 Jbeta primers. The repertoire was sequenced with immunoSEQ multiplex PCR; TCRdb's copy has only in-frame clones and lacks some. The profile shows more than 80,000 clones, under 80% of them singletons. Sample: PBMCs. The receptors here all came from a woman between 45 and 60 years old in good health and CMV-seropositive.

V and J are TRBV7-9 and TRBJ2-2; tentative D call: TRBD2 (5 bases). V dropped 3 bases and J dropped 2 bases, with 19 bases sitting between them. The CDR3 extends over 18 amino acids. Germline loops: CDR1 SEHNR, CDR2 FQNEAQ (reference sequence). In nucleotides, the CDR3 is TGTGCCAGCAGCTTTTTTGGTGGTAGCGTCACAAACACCGGGGAGCTGTTTTTT. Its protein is CASSFFGGSVTNTGELFF.

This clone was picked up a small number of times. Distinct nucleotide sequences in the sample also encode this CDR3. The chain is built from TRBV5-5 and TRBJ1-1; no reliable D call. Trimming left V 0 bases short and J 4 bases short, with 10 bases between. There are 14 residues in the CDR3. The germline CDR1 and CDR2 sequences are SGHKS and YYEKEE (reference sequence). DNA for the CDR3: TGTGCCAGCAGCTTGGTGGAGCGGAGCACTGAAGCTTTCTTT. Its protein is CASSLVERSTEAFF. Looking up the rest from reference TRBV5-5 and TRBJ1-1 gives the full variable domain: DAGVTQSPTHLIKTRGQQVTLRCSPISGHKSVSWYQQVLGQGPQFIFQYYEKEERGRGNFPDRFSARQFPNYSSELNVNALLLGDSALYLCASSLVERSTEAFFGQGTRLTVV.

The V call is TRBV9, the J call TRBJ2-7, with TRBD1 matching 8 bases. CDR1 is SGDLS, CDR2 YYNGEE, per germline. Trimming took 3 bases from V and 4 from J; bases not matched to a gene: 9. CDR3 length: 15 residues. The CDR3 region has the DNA TGTGCCAGCAGCGCTTTAGACAGGGGTCGGTACGAGCAGTACTTC. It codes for CASSALDRGRYEQYF.

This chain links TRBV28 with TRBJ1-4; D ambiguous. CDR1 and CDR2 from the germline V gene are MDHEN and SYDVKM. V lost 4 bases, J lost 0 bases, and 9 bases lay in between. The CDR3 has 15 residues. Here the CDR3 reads CASSSLRTTNEKLFF. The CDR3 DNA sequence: TGTGCCAGCAGTTCCCTGAGGACAACTAATGAAAAACTGTTTTTT.

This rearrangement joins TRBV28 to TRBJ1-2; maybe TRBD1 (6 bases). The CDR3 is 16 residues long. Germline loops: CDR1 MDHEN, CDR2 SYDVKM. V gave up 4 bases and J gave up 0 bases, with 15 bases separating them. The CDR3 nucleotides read TGTGCCAGCAGTTCCTCAGGGGACTACTCTAACTATGGCTACACCTTC. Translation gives CASSSSGDYSNYGYTF.

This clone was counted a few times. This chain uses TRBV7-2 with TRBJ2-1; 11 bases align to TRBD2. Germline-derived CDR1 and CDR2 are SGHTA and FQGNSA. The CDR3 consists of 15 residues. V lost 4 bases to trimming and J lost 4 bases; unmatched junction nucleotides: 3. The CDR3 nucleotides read TGTGCCAGCAGCTATAGCGGGGGGGCTTACAATGAGCAGTTCTTC. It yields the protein CASSYSGGAYNEQFF. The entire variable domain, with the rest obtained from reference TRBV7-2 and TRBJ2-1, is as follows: GAGVSQSPSNKVTEKGKDVELRCDPISGHTALYWYRQSLGQGLEFLIYFQGNSAPDKSGLPSDRFSAERTGGSVSTLTIQRTQQEDSAVYLCASSYSGGAYNEQFFGPGTRLTVL.

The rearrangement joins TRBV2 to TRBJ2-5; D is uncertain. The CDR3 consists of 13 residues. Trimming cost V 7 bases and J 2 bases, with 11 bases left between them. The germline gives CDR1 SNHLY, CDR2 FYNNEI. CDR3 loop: CASKQDYQETQYF. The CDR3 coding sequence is TGTGCCAGCAAGCAGGATTATCAAGAGACCCAGTACTTC.

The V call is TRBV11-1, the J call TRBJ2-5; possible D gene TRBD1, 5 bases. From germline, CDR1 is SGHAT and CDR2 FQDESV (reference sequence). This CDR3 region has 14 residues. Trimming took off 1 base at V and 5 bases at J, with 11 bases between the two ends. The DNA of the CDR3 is TGTGCCAGCAGCTTAGGATTTCAGGGTGAGACCCAGTACTTC. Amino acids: CASSLGFQGETQYF.

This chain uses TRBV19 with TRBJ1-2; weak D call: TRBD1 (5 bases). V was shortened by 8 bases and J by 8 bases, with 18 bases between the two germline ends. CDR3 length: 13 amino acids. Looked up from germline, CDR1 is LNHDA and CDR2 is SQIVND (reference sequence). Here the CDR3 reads CASSLQGVSGYTF. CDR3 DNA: TGTGCCAGTTCGTTGCAAGGGGTATCGGGCTACACCTTC.

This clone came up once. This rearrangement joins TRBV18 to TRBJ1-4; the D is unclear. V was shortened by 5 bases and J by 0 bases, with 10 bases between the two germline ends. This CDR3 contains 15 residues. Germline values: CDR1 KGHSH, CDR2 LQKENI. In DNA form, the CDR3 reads TGTGCCAGCTCAATAACAGCGGCAACTAATGAAAAACTGTTTTTT. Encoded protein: CASSITAATNEKLFF.

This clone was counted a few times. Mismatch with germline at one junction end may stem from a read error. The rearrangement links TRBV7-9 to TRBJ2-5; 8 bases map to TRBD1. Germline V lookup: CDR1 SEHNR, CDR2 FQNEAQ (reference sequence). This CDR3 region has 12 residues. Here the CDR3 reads CASSATGVARNF. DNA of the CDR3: TGTGCCAGCAGCGCGACAGGGGTGGCAAGGAACTTC.

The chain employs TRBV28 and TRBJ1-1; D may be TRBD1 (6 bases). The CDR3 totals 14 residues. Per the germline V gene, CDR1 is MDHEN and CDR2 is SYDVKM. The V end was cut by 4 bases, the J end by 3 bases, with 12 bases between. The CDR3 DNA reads TGTGCCAGCAGTTCAGGGGCCCTTGACACTGAAGCTTTCTTT. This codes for CASSSGALDTEAFF.

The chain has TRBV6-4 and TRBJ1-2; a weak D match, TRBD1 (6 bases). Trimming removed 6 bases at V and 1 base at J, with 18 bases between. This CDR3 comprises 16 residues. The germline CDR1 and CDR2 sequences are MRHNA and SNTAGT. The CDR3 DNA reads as TGTGCCAGCAGCCTCGAAAGGGGGGGGCTTAACTATGGCTACACCTTC. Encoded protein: CASSLERGGLNYGYTF.

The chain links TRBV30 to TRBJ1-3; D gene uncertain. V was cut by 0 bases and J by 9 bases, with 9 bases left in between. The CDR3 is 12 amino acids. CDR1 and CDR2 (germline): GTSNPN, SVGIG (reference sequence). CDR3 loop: CAWSVLPSTIYF. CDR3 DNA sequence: TGTGCCTGGAGTGTCCTCCCCAGCACCATATATTTT. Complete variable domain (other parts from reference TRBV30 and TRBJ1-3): SQTIHQWPATLVQPVGSPLSLECTVEGTSNPNLYWYRQAAGRGLQLLFYSVGIGQISSEVPQNLSASRPQDRQFILSSKKLLLSDSGFYLCAWSVLPSTIYFGEGSWLTVV.

CDR3 sequence reads: CASSGAGRYTF. The CDR3 DNA is TGTGCCAGCAGTGGGGCCGGCCGCTACACCTTC. V usage is TRBV6-1 and J usage is TRBJ1-2, with D unresolved. The germline gives CDR1 MNHNS, CDR2 SASEGT. CDR3 length: 11 residues. The V gene lost 4 bases and the J gene lost 9 bases, with 9 bases spanning the gap.

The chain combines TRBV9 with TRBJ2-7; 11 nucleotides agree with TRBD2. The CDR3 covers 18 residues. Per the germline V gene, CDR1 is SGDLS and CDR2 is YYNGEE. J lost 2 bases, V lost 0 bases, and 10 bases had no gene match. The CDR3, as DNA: TGTGCCAGCAGCGTAGAACTAGCGGGGGCCCCAGGAGCCTACGAGCAGTACTTC. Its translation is CASSVELAGAPGAYEQYF.

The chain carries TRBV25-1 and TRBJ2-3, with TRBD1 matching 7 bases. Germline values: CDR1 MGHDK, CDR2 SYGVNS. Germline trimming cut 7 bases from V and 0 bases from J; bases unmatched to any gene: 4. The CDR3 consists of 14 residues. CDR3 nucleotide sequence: TGTGCCAGCAAGACAGGGATTAGCACAGATACGCAGTATTTT. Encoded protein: CASKTGISTDTQYF.

CDR3 DNA sequence: TGTGCCAGTACCATGGGGCCCGCAGATACGCAGTATTTT. Amino acid sequence: CASTMGPADTQYF. The rearrangement links TRBV19 to TRBJ2-3, with D possibly being TRBD1 (5 bases). V was shortened by 7 bases and J by 4 bases, with 12 bases between the two germline ends. The CDR3 runs to 13 residues. Germline-derived CDR1 and CDR2 are LNHDA and SQIVND (reference sequence).

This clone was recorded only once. For the CDR3, the DNA is TGTGCCAGCTCACCACCACAGGCCCCCTACGAGCAGTACTTC. This codes for CASSPPQAPYEQYF. The chain is built from TRBV18 and TRBJ2-7; possible D gene TRBD1, 5 bases. The ends were cut back, 0 bases at V and 2 bases at J, with 8 bases in the middle. The CDR3 length is 14 residues. Per the germline V gene, CDR1 is KGHSH and CDR2 is LQKENI.

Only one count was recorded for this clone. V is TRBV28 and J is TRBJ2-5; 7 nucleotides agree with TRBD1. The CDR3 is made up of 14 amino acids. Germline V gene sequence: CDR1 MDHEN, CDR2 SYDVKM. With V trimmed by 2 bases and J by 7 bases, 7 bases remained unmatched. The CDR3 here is CASSLRQGVATQYF. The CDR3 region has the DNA TGTGCCAGCAGTTTAAGACAGGGAGTGGCGACCCAGTACTTC.

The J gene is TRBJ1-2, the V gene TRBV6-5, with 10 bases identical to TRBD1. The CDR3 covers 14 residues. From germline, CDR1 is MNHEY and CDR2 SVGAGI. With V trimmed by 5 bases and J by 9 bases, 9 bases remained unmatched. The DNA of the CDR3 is TGTGCCAGCAGTCCTTTGACAGGGGGCGGGAGCTACACCTTC. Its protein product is CASSPLTGGGSYTF.

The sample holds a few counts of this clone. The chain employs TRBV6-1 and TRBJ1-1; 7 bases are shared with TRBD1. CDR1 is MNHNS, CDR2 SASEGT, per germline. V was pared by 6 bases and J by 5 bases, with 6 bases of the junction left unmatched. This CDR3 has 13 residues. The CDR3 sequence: CASRGQISTEAFF. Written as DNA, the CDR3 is TGTGCCAGCAGGGGACAGATTTCTACTGAAGCTTTCTTT.